The rows below give T cell receptor beta chains drawn from one sample of a study of cytomegalovirus exposure and HLA in healthy donors. Here immunoSEQ multiplex PCR was the method, and the copy in TCRdb shows in-frame clones only, minus some. This repertoire shows about 280,000 clones, approximately 83% found once; its top ten account for about 1%. The sequenced material came from PBMCs. The receptor source for this set is a woman younger than 30 in good health and CMV-seronegative. The CDR3 runs from the conserved cysteine through the conserved F or W. A D gene is named only where the DNA matches it firmly. Where a row states a size, it is once, few, many or the class of an expanded clone; other rows omit it.

CDR3 | DNA | V | D | size | J
CASSLDQYEQYF | TGCGCCAGCAGCTTGGATCAGTACGAGCAGTACTTC | TRBV5-1 | NA | NA | TRBJ2-7
CASSRDRAYEQYF | TGTGCCAGCAGCCGGGACAGAGCCTACGAGCAGTACTTC | TRBV11-3 | TRBD1 | NA | TRBJ2-7
CASSPGQNTDTQYF | TGCGCCAGCAGCCCAGGACAGAACACAGATACGCAGTATTTT | TRBV5-1 | NA | NA | TRBJ2-3
CASSQVTGANNSPLHF | TGCGCCAGCAGCCAAGTAACAGGGGCGAATAATTCACCCCTCCACTTT | TRBV4-1 | TRBD1 | NA | TRBJ1-6
CASRTGEDQPQHF | TGTGCCAGTCGGACAGGGGAGGACCAGCCCCAGCATTTT | TRBV18 | TRBD1 | NA | TRBJ1-5
CASSWGGAQPQHF | TGTGCCAGCAGTTGGGGGGGGGCGCAGCCCCAGCATTTT | TRBV27 | NA | few | TRBJ1-5
CSLEAKNIQYF | TGCAGCCTTGAGGCCAAAAACATTCAGTACTTC | TRBV20-1 | NA | NA | TRBJ2-4
CASSEAIATLFF | TGTGCCAGCAGTGAAGCCATAGCTACATTGTTTTTT | TRBV2 | NA | once | TRBJ1-4
CASSEGTGVTGELFF | TGCGCCAGCAGTGAAGGGACAGGGGTCACCGGGGAGCTGTTTTTT | TRBV10-1 | TRBD1 | NA | TRBJ2-2
CASSLLETRGKVYYGYTF | TGTGCCAGCAGCTTGTTGGAGACCAGGGGGAAGGTCTACTATGGCTACACCTTC | TRBV5-4 | TRBD1 | few | TRBJ1-2
CASSPAPTGDYEQYF | TGTGCCAGCTCACCTGCACCGACAGGGGACTACGAGCAGTACTTC | TRBV18 | TRBD1 | NA | TRBJ2-7
CASMARANMNTEAFF | TGTGCCAGCATGGCCAGGGCCAACATGAACACTGAAGCTTTCTTT | TRBV27 | NA | NA | TRBJ1-1